The 13 T cell receptor beta chains presented below share a single source sample, sequenced in a study of T cell changes during pregnancy in multiple sclerosis. Method: immunoSEQ multiplex PCR; TCRdb's copy keeps in-frame clones and lacks some. Of 50,000 to 55,000 clones listed, 85% to 95% were seen once; the top ten hold around 0.49%. The sample in question was CD4+ T cells from peripheral blood mononuclear cells, obtained in the third trimester of pregnancy. The receptors here all came from a female donor with multiple sclerosis, enrolled in a pregnancy study.

The chain carries TRBV14 and TRBJ2-5, with D perhaps matching TRBD1 (5 bases). The germline V and J ends were trimmed by 4 bases and 7 bases, with 13 bases remaining between them. CDR1 and CDR2 (germline): SGHDN, FVKESK. The CDR3 runs 13 residues. The CDR3 DNA sequence: TGTGCCAGCAGCCTAAGCGCTAGGGGGACCCAGTACTTC. It translates to CASSLSARGTQYF.

V usage is TRBV19 and J usage is TRBJ2-7; 11 positions agree with TRBD2. This CDR3 has 15 amino acids. The V and J ends lost 6 bases and 1 base, in that order; junction bases with no gene match: 5. CDR1 LNHDA and CDR2 SQIVND come from the germline V gene (reference sequence). The CDR3 spells CASRQTSGGSYEQYF. As DNA, the CDR3 is TGTGCCAGTAGGCAAACTAGCGGGGGTTCCTACGAGCAGTACTTC.

This chain uses TRBV30 with TRBJ1-1; D gene unclear. The CDR3 sequence is 13 residues long. Germline CDR1 is GTSNPN and CDR2 is SVGIG (reference sequence). V was cut by 5 bases and J by 1 base, with 11 bases left in between. The CDR3 DNA reads TGTGCCTGGTGGAGAGGAGAGAACACTGAAGCTTTCTTT. This encodes CAWWRGENTEAFF. Drawing the rest from reference TRBV30 and TRBJ1-1, the complete variable domain is SQTIHQWPATLVQPVGSPLSLECTVEGTSNPNLYWYRQAAGRGLQLLFYSVGIGQISSEVPQNLSASRPQDRQFILSSKKLLLSDSGFYLCAWWRGENTEAFFGQGTRLTVV.

The chain uses TRBV2 and TRBJ2-1; the D gene is possibly TRBD2 (6 bases). CDR1 is SNHLY, CDR2 FYNNEI, per germline. V lost 8 bases to trimming and J lost 0 bases, with 14 bases between them. This CDR3 is 15 amino acids long. CDR3 residues: CASGGLTLSYNEQFF. As DNA, the CDR3 is TGTGCCAGCGGGGGACTCACCCTCTCCTACAATGAGCAGTTCTTC.

The chain recombines TRBV29-1 with TRBJ2-5; perhaps TRBD2 as D (6 bases). Trimming took 6 bases from V and 4 from J, leaving 12 bases between them. CDR3 length: 12 amino acids. From germline, CDR1 is SQVTM and CDR2 ANQGSEA. The CDR3 here is CSVLPGGETQYF. The CDR3 DNA is TGCAGCGTCCTCCCCGGGGGAGAGACCCAGTACTTC.

The J gene is TRBJ2-1, the V gene TRBV29-1; TRBD1 aligns across 8 bases. CDR3 length equals 14 residues. Germline CDR1 SQVTM, CDR2 ANQGSEA. V gave up 5 bases and J gave up 4 bases; unmatched junction bases: 7. CDR3 amino acids: CSVLSDRGYNEQFF. The DNA for the CDR3 is TGCAGCGTTTTGAGCGACAGGGGATACAATGAGCAGTTCTTC.

The chain combines TRBV5-6 with TRBJ2-3; D is ambiguous. CDR3 size: 12 residues. The V gene lost 0 bases and the J gene lost 5 bases, with 4 bases spanning the gap. Per the germline V gene, CDR1 is SGHDT and CDR2 is YYEEEE. CDR3 loop: CASSLVVDTQYF. The CDR3 DNA sequence: TGTGCCAGCAGCTTGGTAGTAGATACGCAGTATTTT.

This chain joins TRBV7-9 and TRBJ1-4, with D possibly matching TRBD1 (5 bases). Per germline, CDR1 SEHNR and CDR2 FQNEAQ (reference sequence). This CDR3 region has 14 residues. V lost 2 bases and J lost 5, with 9 bases in between. CDR3 protein: CASSLTGGNEKLFF. In DNA, the CDR3 is TGTGCCAGCAGCTTAACCGGGGGAAATGAAAAACTGTTTTTT.

This rearrangement joins TRBV29-1 to TRBJ2-7; weak D call: TRBD1 (5 bases). The CDR3 has 15 residues. V lost 2 bases, J lost 5 bases, and 19 bases lay in between. Germline V gene data show CDR1 as SQVTM and CDR2 as ANQGSEA. CDR3: CSVELVIGYRNEQYF. In nucleotides, the CDR3 is TGCAGCGTTGAATTGGTCATTGGGTACAGGAACGAGCAGTACTTC.

This clone showed up just once. The chain carries TRBV9 and TRBJ2-1; the match to TRBD2 covers 9 bases. The CDR3 consists of 17 residues. After removal of 2 bases from V and 9 bases from J, the junction contained 15 bases not matched to a gene. Germline V gene sequence: CDR1 SGDLS, CDR2 YYNGEE. DNA of the CDR3: TGTGCCAGCAGCGTCTGGAGCGGGGGGACCCTCCGTACTGAGCAGTTCTTC. Protein product: CASSVWSGGTLRTEQFF. Full variable domain (remainder filled in from reference TRBV9 and TRBJ2-1): DSGVTQTPKHLITATGQRVTLRCSPRSGDLSVYWYQQSLDQGLQFLIQYYNGEERAKGNILERFSAQQFPDLHSELNLSSLELGDSALYFCASSVWSGGTLRTEQFFGPGTRLTVL.

This clone was observed a single time. The V gene is TRBV2, the J gene TRBJ2-5; TRBD2 matches at 15 bases. The CDR3 covers 13 residues. Germline CDR1 SNHLY, CDR2 FYNNEI. V shed 6 bases and J 10 bases; nucleotides not matched to a gene: 3. Here the CDR3 reads CASRGTSGGIQYF. CDR3 nucleotides: TGTGCCAGCAGGGGGACTAGCGGGGGGATCCAGTACTTC.

This rearrangement joins TRBV11-2 to TRBJ2-1; TRBD2 matches 10 bases. CDR3 size: 13 residues. Germline-derived CDR1 and CDR2 are SGHAT and FQNNGV. J gave up 10 bases and V 9 bases, and 9 bases lay outside the gene matches. CDR3 sequence reads: CASSSGGAVEQFF. The CDR3 DNA sequence: TGTGCCAGTAGCAGCGGGGGGGCGGTCGAGCAGTTCTTC.

A few counts support this clone. This chain connects TRBV5-6 to TRBJ1-1; a possible D gene is TRBD1 (5 bases). V was clipped by 0 bases and J by 10 bases, with 10 bases between them. Germline V gives CDR1 SGHDT, CDR2 YYEEEE. This CDR3 contains 12 residues. The CDR3 DNA follows: TGTGCCAGCAGCTTGGTTAGGGGAAGAGCTTTCTTT. Translation gives CASSLVRGRAFF.